The 26 T cell receptor beta chains reported below all come from one sample, sequenced in a study of human T cells and chemical hapten exposure. TCRdb itself ran the RACE reads through MiXCR, one entry per CDR3 protein. The sample has more than 85,000 distinct CDR3 sequences, 8.5% seen once. The time point was: pre-sensitization, week 0. The treatment: therapeutic diphenylcyclopropenone sensitization with weekly scalp DPC. The specimen was whole blood, collected in connection with sensitization to the hapten diphenylcyclopropenone (DPC). The receptors shown here come from a man aged 40-49 years with alopecia areata. Some clones in this sample may be carry-over from other donors' samples.

This clonotype was counted many times. The V and J genes are TRBV20-1 and TRBJ1-4; 7 bases align to TRBD1. The germline CDR1 and CDR2 sequences are DFQATT and SNEGSKA (reference sequence). The CDR3 runs to 13 residues. Losses at the gene ends were 0 bases for V and 8 bases for J; bases not matched to a gene: 3. In nucleotides, the CDR3 is TGCAGTGCTAGAGACAGGGGGTTGGAAAAACTGTTTTTT. Protein product: CSARDRGLEKLFF.

This clonotype was seen a few times. The rearrangement uses TRBV4-3 and TRBJ1-1; D not certain. V lost 0 bases to trimming and J lost 1 base, with 9 bases between them. There are 15 residues in the CDR3. The germline CDR1 and CDR2 sequences are LGHNA and YSLEER. The CDR3 DNA sequence: TGCGCCAGCAGCCAAGATCGGTCTTCGAACACTGAAGCTTTCTTT. Its protein is CASSQDRSSNTEAFF.

This clonotype was counted a few times. The V gene is TRBV20-1, the J gene TRBJ2-7; 14 positions agree with TRBD2. J gave up 4 bases and V 6 bases, and 14 bases lay outside the gene matches. The CDR3 spans 17 residues. CDR1 is DFQATT, CDR2 SNEGSKA, per germline (reference sequence). The CDR3 DNA is TGCAGTGCCAGATCGACTAGCGGGAGGGCAGATCATTACGAGCAGTACTTC. The encoded protein is CSARSTSGRADHYEQYF.

The V call is TRBV7-2, the J call TRBJ2-3; no clear D. This CDR3 is built from 11 residues. Germline V gene data show CDR1 as SGHTA and CDR2 as FQGNSA. V gave up 8 bases and J gave up 6 bases, with 9 bases separating them. The CDR3 DNA reads as TGTGCCAGCCTGGAGACGGATACGCAGTATTTT. It yields the protein CASLETDTQYF.

This clonotype has only a few counts. The V gene is TRBV20-1, the J gene TRBJ2-1, with a weak D call TRBD1 (6 bases). V was pared by 8 bases and J by 2 bases, with 16 bases between. The CDR3 totals 14 residues. Germline assignment: CDR1 DFQATT and CDR2 SNEGSKA (reference sequence). CDR3 in amino acids: CSMSDRSTYNEQFF. The CDR3, as DNA: TGCAGTATGTCGGACAGATCCACCTACAATGAGCAGTTCTTC.

This sequence joins TRBV15 and TRBJ1-2; D uncertain. The germline V gene has CDR1 LNHNV and CDR2 YYDKDF (reference sequence). V was trimmed by 0 bases and J by 4 bases, leaving 9 bases between them. This CDR3 is built from 14 residues. For the CDR3, the DNA is TGTGCCACCAGCAGAGATTCGGGCCCCTATGGCTACACCTTC. Translated, it gives CATSRDSGPYGYTF.

This clonotype was counted ten times or more. The V call is TRBV3-1, the J call TRBJ1-1; D gene ambiguous. Germline assignment: CDR1 LGHDT and CDR2 YNNKEL (reference sequence). The CDR3 length is 12 residues. V lost 1 base to trimming and J lost 6 bases, with 6 bases between them. As DNA, the CDR3 is TGTGCCAGCAGCCAAGGGGCGGCTGAAGCTTTCTTT. Amino acid sequence: CASSQGAAEAFF. The full variable domain, its missing parts supplied by reference TRBV3-1 and TRBJ1-1, is DTAVSQTPKYLVTQMGNDKSIKCEQNLGHDTMYWYKQDSKKFLKIMFSYNNKELIINETVPNRFSPKSPDKAHLNLHINSLELGDSAVYFCASSQGAAEAFFGQGTRLTVV.

The chain combines TRBV12-3 or TRBV12-4 with TRBJ1-2, with D hard to call. The V end lost 6 bases, the J end lost 6 bases, and 14 bases lay between the germline ends. The CDR3 is 13 amino acids. This CDR3 is CASSWGIGDGYTF. The CDR3 coding sequence is TGTGCCAGCAGCTGGGGTATTGGGGATGGCTACACCTTC.

This chain uses TRBV13 with TRBJ1-1; D is undetermined. The CDR3 loop spans 14 amino acids. Per germline, CDR1 PRHDT and CDR2 FYEKMQ (reference sequence). Trimming stripped 0 bases from V and 3 bases from J, with 8 bases between. CDR3 nucleotides: TGTGCCAGCAGCTTAGGGGCGGGCGACACTGAAGCTTTCTTT. Protein sequence: CASSLGAGDTEAFF.

This clonotype was seen many times. The V gene is TRBV11-2, the J gene TRBJ1-5; unclear D gene. Germline values: CDR1 SGHAT, CDR2 FQNNGV. The V end lost 0 bases, the J end lost 7 bases, and 7 bases lay between the germline ends. There are 13 residues in the CDR3. The CDR3 region is CASSLDPRQPQHF. The CDR3 DNA sequence: TGTGCCAGCAGCTTAGATCCGAGGCAGCCCCAGCATTTT.

The chain employs TRBV28 and TRBJ2-5; D ambiguous. The V end lost 6 bases, the J end lost 4 bases, and 3 bases lay between the germline ends. The CDR3 runs to 10 residues. Germline assignment: CDR1 MDHEN and CDR2 SYDVKM. This CDR3 reads CASRGETQYF. DNA for the CDR3: TGTGCCAGCAGGGGAGAGACCCAGTACTTC.

The gene calls are TRBV10-3 and TRBJ2-2, with D possibly being TRBD2 (6 bases). The CDR3 spans 15 residues. Per germline, CDR1 ENHRY and CDR2 SYGVKD. Deletions cut 10 bases from V and 1 base from J, with 16 bases between. The CDR3: CATWRGSENTGELFF. CDR3 coding DNA: TGTGCCACGTGGCGGGGTAGCGAGAACACCGGGGAGCTGTTTTTT.

As to this clonotype: Germline and junction disagree at one end, which may indicate a read error. The gene calls are TRBV25-1 and TRBJ2-1; D not resolved. The V gene's germline CDR1 is MGHDK and CDR2 SYGVNS. CDR3 length: 14 residues. The CDR3 loop is CASSEYQADNGQFF. The DNA for the CDR3 is TGTGCCAGCAGTGAATACCAGGCCGACAATGGGCAGTTCTTC.

The table lists this clonotype with a few counts. The chain joins TRBV7-9 to TRBJ2-5, with 7 bases lining up with TRBD1. The CDR3 totals 14 residues. Unmatched junction bases numbered 5, after V lost 5 bases and J lost 2 bases. CDR1 and CDR2 (germline): SEHNR, FQNEAQ (reference sequence). The CDR3 DNA follows: TGTGCCAGCAGCCTCACAGGGGAGCAAGAGACCCAGTACTTC. Encoded protein: CASSLTGEQETQYF.

This clonotype occurred a few times. The chain recombines TRBV19 with TRBJ2-2; D perhaps matches TRBD1 (5 bases). In germline, CDR1 is LNHDA, CDR2 SQIVND (reference sequence). Trimming stripped 7 bases from V and 2 bases from J, with 20 bases between. The CDR3 extends over 17 amino acids. The CDR3 protein is CASIRRPSGPNTGELFF. The CDR3 bases are TGTGCCAGTATTCGCCGACCCTCAGGGCCAAACACCGGGGAGCTGTTTTTT.

This clonotype was counted many times. The chain uses TRBV14 and TRBJ2-6; the D gene is possibly TRBD2 (6 bases). Germline V lookup: CDR1 SGHDN, CDR2 FVKESK. V was pared by 0 bases and J by 2 bases, with 11 bases between. CDR3 length equals 17 residues. CDR3 loop: CASSQEEGFPGANVLTF. The CDR3 nucleotides read TGTGCCAGCAGCCAAGAGGAGGGGTTTCCTGGGGCCAACGTCCTGACTTTC. The whole variable domain, remainder taken from reference TRBV14 and TRBJ2-6, is EAGVTQFPSHSVIEKGQTVTLRCDPISGHDNLYWYRRVMGKEIKFLLHFVKESKQDESGMPNNRFLAERTGGTYSTLKVQPAELEDSGVYFCASSQEEGFPGANVLTFGAGSRLTVL.

Many counts were recorded for this clonotype. The rearrangement joins TRBV29-1 to TRBJ2-3; 11 bases are a match to TRBD1. The V gene end was trimmed by 2 bases and the J gene end by 8 bases; junction bases not matched to a gene: 9. CDR1 is SQVTM and CDR2 is ANQGSEA in the germline V gene. The CDR3 totals 15 residues. CDR3 amino acids: CSVERWGQGGSTQYF. The CDR3 region has the DNA TGCAGCGTTGAAAGATGGGGACAGGGGGGTTCTACGCAGTATTTT.

This clonotype has ten or more counts. The chain links TRBV4-2 to TRBJ1-6; 8 nucleotides line up with TRBD1. This CDR3 comprises 18 residues. V was pared by 0 bases and J by 6 bases, with 10 bases of the junction left unmatched. CDR1 is LGHNA, CDR2 YNFKEQ, per germline. In DNA, the CDR3 is TGTGCCAGCAGCCAAGATCTTTGGCAGGGGGCGAGTAATTCACCCCTCCACTTT. It encodes CASSQDLWQGASNSPLHF.

In its sample, this clonotype was seen many times. V usage is TRBV29-1 and J usage is TRBJ2-7; 10 bases map to TRBD1. Germline CDR1 SQVTM, CDR2 ANQGSEA. V lost 7 bases to trimming and J lost 4 bases; unmatched junction nucleotides: 1. This CDR3 is 11 amino acids long. The CDR3 sequence: CSGGQGYEQYF. Here the CDR3 DNA reads TGCAGCGGGGGACAGGGGTACGAGCAGTACTTC.

This clonotype showed up just a few times. The chain uses TRBV7-9 and TRBJ2-5; D call uncertain. Germline V gene data show CDR1 as SEHNR and CDR2 as FQNEAQ (reference sequence). Between the trimmed V and J ends, which lost 3 bases and 1 base, there was a span of 3 bases. The CDR3 length is 12 residues. The CDR3 DNA reads as TGTGCCAGCAGCTTGCGCCAAGAGACCCAGTACTTC. It encodes CASSLRQETQYF.

V is TRBV6-6 and J is TRBJ2-1, with 7 bases lining up with TRBD2. Germline-derived CDR1 and CDR2 are MNHNY and SVGAGI (reference sequence). J lost 3 bases, V lost 8 bases, and 13 bases had no gene match. The CDR3 contains 16 residues. CDR3 in DNA: TGTGCCAGCGCATGGCCCGGGACTAATTACTACAATGAGCAGTTCTTC. Amino acids: CASAWPGTNYYNEQFF.

This clonotype occurred a few times. V and J are TRBV20-1 and TRBJ2-3, with 9 bases matching TRBD2. This CDR3 comprises 14 residues. Germline V gene sequence: CDR1 DFQATT, CDR2 SNEGSKA (reference sequence). The V gene end was trimmed by 6 bases and the J gene end by 5 bases; junction bases not matched to a gene: 9. The CDR3 bases are TGCAGTGCCCATTTAGCGGGAGTGGTAGATACGCAGTATTTT. Protein product: CSAHLAGVVDTQYF.

A few counts support this clonotype. The gene calls are TRBV28 and TRBJ2-5; TRBD2 matches at 9 bases. The CDR3 sequence is 14 residues long. CDR1 MDHEN and CDR2 SYDVKM come from the germline V gene. With V trimmed by 5 bases and J by 5 bases, 6 bases remained unmatched. For the CDR3, the DNA is TGTGCCAGCAGTCTAGCGGGGACATTGGAGACCCAGTACTTC. Protein: CASSLAGTLETQYF.

The chain recombines TRBV6-5 with TRBJ1-2, with 9 bases identical to TRBD1. J lost 6 bases, V lost 6 bases, and 11 bases had no gene match. Germline loops: CDR1 MNHEY, CDR2 SVGAGI. The CDR3 contains 15 residues. CDR3 coding DNA: TGTGCCAGCAGGCGGGGACAGGGAATCTCGGATGGCTACACCTTC. It encodes CASRRGQGISDGYTF.

As regards this clonotype: This could be a read error, since a much larger clone is one nucleotide away. Likely a read error: the CDR3 ends without its conserved phenylalanine or tryptophan. The J gene is TRBJ1-1, the V gene TRBV20-1, with D unresolved. The germline CDR1 and CDR2 sequences are DFQATT and SNEGSKA (reference sequence). Between the trimmed V and J ends, which lost 3 bases and 1 base, there was a span of 9 bases. The CDR3 length is 13 residues. The CDR3 is CSASLGRNTEAFY. CDR3 coding DNA: TGCAGTGCTAGTTTGGGCAGGAACACTGAAGCTTTCTAT.

This clonotype came up a few times. The V gene is TRBV7-9, the J gene TRBJ2-3, with 10 nucleotides matching TRBD2. V was clipped by 1 base and J by 4 bases; unmatched bases: 8. This CDR3 is built from 17 residues. Germline values: CDR1 SEHNR, CDR2 FQNEAQ (reference sequence). CDR3 amino acids: CASSLVSLAGVSDTQYF. The CDR3 nucleotides are TGTGCCAGCAGCTTAGTGTCGCTAGCGGGAGTTTCAGATACGCAGTATTTT.